The 28 T cell receptor beta chains listed next were all sequenced from one sample in a study of blood T cell repertoires in COVID-19. Clones were sequenced by immunoSEQ multiplex PCR, and TCRdb holds only the in-frame ones, with some missing. The profile shows over 70,000 clones, about 80% of them singletons. Specimen: peripheral blood. The receptors shown here come from a human donor in a cohort sampled during active COVID-19.

This chain connects TRBV7-8 to TRBJ2-7; 7 nucleotides match TRBD2. The CDR3 spans 14 residues. Trimming cost V 1 base and J 6 bases; bases outside gene matches: 6. Germline V gives CDR1 SGHVS, CDR2 FQNEAQ. The CDR3 DNA follows: TGTGCCAGCAGCTTAGAAGCGGGGACTGGCGAGCAGTACTTC. The encoded protein is CASSLEAGTGEQYF.

The V and J genes are TRBV19 and TRBJ2-2, with D maybe TRBD2 (7 bases). The CDR3 extends over 15 amino acids. Germline values: CDR1 LNHDA, CDR2 SQIVND (reference sequence). V dropped 7 bases and J dropped 6 bases, with 18 bases sitting between them. For the CDR3, the DNA is TGTGCCAGTAACCCAACCGGGGGGCCGGCCGGGGAGCTGTTTTTT. Its translation: CASNPTGGPAGELFF.

V gene TRBV28 combines with J gene TRBJ2-3; tentative D call: TRBD2 (5 bases). This CDR3 is built from 11 residues. The germline V gene encodes CDR1 MDHEN and CDR2 SYDVKM. The CDR3 protein is CTTGYRDTQYF. The CDR3 DNA sequence: TGTACAACGGGGTACCGAGATACGCAGTATTTT.

V gene TRBV28 combines with J gene TRBJ1-1; 10 bases map to TRBD1. Germline loops: CDR1 MDHEN, CDR2 SYDVKM. V lost 3 bases and J lost 6; bases outside the gene matches: 4. The CDR3 totals 14 residues. The CDR3 sequence is CASSFSGTGAEAFF. The CDR3 DNA is TGTGCCAGCAGTTTTTCCGGGACAGGGGCTGAAGCTTTCTTT.

The gene calls are TRBV7-9 and TRBJ2-3, with 12 bases fitting TRBD2. Germline values: CDR1 SEHNR, CDR2 FQNEAQ (reference sequence). This CDR3 has 19 residues. V shed 4 bases and J 6 bases; nucleotides not matched to a gene: 17. This chain's CDR3 is CASSSRTSGKPPRWDTQYF. In DNA form, the CDR3 reads TGTGCCAGCAGCTCCAGGACTAGCGGGAAACCTCCTAGGTGGGATACGCAGTATTTT.

This clone has just a few counts. The V gene is TRBV5-1, the J gene TRBJ2-2; 7 nucleotides line up with TRBD1. V lost 4 bases and J lost 9; bases outside the gene matches: 9. Per germline, CDR1 SGHRS and CDR2 YFSETQ. The CDR3 consists of 14 residues. CDR3 residues: CASSQGQEHRELFF. The CDR3 nucleotides are TGCGCCAGCAGCCAAGGACAGGAACACCGGGAGCTGTTTTTT.

This chain uses TRBV11-2 with TRBJ2-7; 7 bases fit TRBD1. The CDR3 length is 14 residues. Germline V gene sequence: CDR1 SGHAT, CDR2 FQNNGV. V gave up 8 bases and J gave up 2 bases; unmatched junction bases: 9. The CDR3 sequence: CASSYPGTAYEQYF. In DNA, the CDR3 is TGTGCCAGCTCCTACCCCGGGACAGCCTACGAGCAGTACTTC.

This chain connects TRBV28 to TRBJ1-5, with TRBD1 identical over 8 bases. CDR3 length equals 13 residues. Germline trimming cut 5 bases from V and 6 bases from J; bases unmatched to any gene: 3. The germline gives CDR1 MDHEN, CDR2 SYDVKM. The chain's CDR3 is CASSGTGGQPQHF. As DNA, the CDR3 is TGTGCCAGCAGTGGGACAGGTGGTCAGCCCCAGCATTTT.

V is TRBV3-1 (or the pseudogene TRBV3-2) and J is TRBJ1-5; 8 nucleotides line up with TRBD1. The germline V gene has CDR1 LGHDT and CDR2 YNNKEL (reference sequence). V lost 1 base to trimming and J lost 6 bases; unmatched junction nucleotides: 2. The length of the CDR3 is 14 residues. In DNA form, the CDR3 reads TGTGCCAGCAGCCAAGGACAGGGGTCTCAGCCCCAGCATTTT. The encoded protein is CASSQGQGSQPQHF.

The J gene is TRBJ1-1, the V gene TRBV19; no clear D gene. Trimming removed 6 bases at V and 3 bases at J, with 17 bases between. The germline V gene has CDR1 LNHDA and CDR2 SQIVND (reference sequence). The CDR3 loop spans 15 amino acids. The CDR3 loop is CASRVGRAGHTEAFF. The CDR3 DNA sequence: TGTGCCAGTAGAGTGGGGAGGGCCGGACACACTGAAGCTTTCTTT.

J is TRBJ2-2 and V is TRBV9, with D perhaps matching TRBD1 (6 bases). V lost 3 bases, J lost 4 bases, and 16 bases lay in between. There are 16 residues in the CDR3. Germline CDR1 is SGDLS and CDR2 is YYNGEE. CDR3 region: CASSASGAWSTGELFF. For the CDR3, the DNA is TGTGCCAGCAGCGCATCAGGGGCATGGAGCACCGGGGAGCTGTTTTTT.

The gene calls are TRBV5-6 and TRBJ1-3; D gene uncertain. Germline lookup yields CDR1 SGHDT and CDR2 YYEEEE. CDR3 size: 14 residues. V was clipped by 2 bases and J by 0 bases, with 6 bases between them. DNA for the CDR3: TGTGCCAGCAGCTTCTCCAGCTCTGGAAACACCATATATTTT. Its translation: CASSFSSSGNTIYF. Complete variable domain (other parts from reference TRBV5-6 and TRBJ1-3): DAGVTQSPTHLIKTRGQQVTLRCSPKSGHDTVSWYQQALGQGPQFIFQYYEEEERQRGNFPDRFSGHQFPNYSSELNVNALLLGDSALYLCASSFSSSGNTIYFGEGSWLTVV.

The chain carries TRBV9 and TRBJ1-1; 7 nucleotides line up with TRBD1. This CDR3 comprises 15 residues. Germline V gene sequence: CDR1 SGDLS, CDR2 YYNGEE. The junction had 10 bases not matched to a gene; V was cut back by 7 bases and J by 1 base. The CDR3 loop is CASGRNRGENTEAFF. DNA for the CDR3: TGTGCCAGCGGGCGGAACAGGGGAGAGAACACTGAAGCTTTCTTT.

The chain carries TRBV24-1 and TRBJ2-5; D possibly corresponds to TRBD2 (6 bases). V lost 3 bases, J lost 2 bases, and 15 bases lay in between. CDR1 and CDR2 (germline): KGHDR, SFDVKD. CDR3 length equals 16 residues. DNA for the CDR3: TGTGCCACCAGTGATACTCCCGCGGGGAGGCAAGAGACCCAGTACTTC. Translated: CATSDTPAGRQETQYF.

This sequence joins TRBV7-2 and TRBJ1-1; 9 bases agree with TRBD1. Germline trimming cut 2 bases from V and 9 bases from J; bases unmatched to any gene: 4. CDR1 is SGHTA, CDR2 FQGNSA, per germline. The CDR3 consists of 13 residues. The CDR3 sequence: CASSLQDRGKAFF. CDR3 in DNA: TGTGCCAGCAGCTTACAGGACAGGGGTAAAGCTTTCTTT.

The chain is built from TRBV7-3 and TRBJ2-2; 7 bases fit TRBD1. The CDR3 runs 13 residues. The junction had 2 bases not matched to a gene; V was cut back by 5 bases and J by 5 bases. CDR1 and CDR2 (germline): SGHTA, FQGTGA. CDR3 nucleotide sequence: TGTGCCAGCAGCCCACAGGGGACCGGGGAGCTGTTTTTT. This codes for CASSPQGTGELFF.

The chain employs TRBV7-2 and TRBJ2-7, with 7 bases that match TRBD2. Looked up from germline, CDR1 is SGHTA and CDR2 is FQGNSA. Trimming removed 4 bases from V and 0 bases from J; junction bases left unmatched: 15. The CDR3 totals 18 residues. This CDR3 is CASSSHERGQGSSYEQYF. The CDR3, as DNA: TGTGCCAGCAGCTCCCACGAGCGGGGTCAGGGAAGCTCCTACGAGCAGTACTTC. The complete variable domain, with remaining parts taken from reference TRBV7-2 and TRBJ2-7, reads GAGVSQSPSNKVTEKGKDVELRCDPISGHTALYWYRQSLGQGLEFLIYFQGNSAPDKSGLPSDRFSAERTGGSVSTLTIQRTQQEDSAVYLCASSSHERGQGSSYEQYFGPGTRLTVT.

The CDR3: CASSRGGLGNEQFF. In DNA, the CDR3 is TGTGCCAGCAGTCGAGGGGGCCTTGGGAATGAGCAGTTCTTC. This chain links TRBV27 with TRBJ2-1; 7 bases fit TRBD1. The V gene end was trimmed by 5 bases and the J gene end by 7 bases; junction bases not matched to a gene: 8. The CDR3 totals 14 residues. Germline V gene data show CDR1 as MNHEY and CDR2 as SMNVEV (reference sequence).

The rearrangement links TRBV6-2 or TRBV6-3 to TRBJ2-7; 7 bases are a match to TRBD2. The CDR3 totals 14 residues. Germline values: CDR1 MNHEY, CDR2 SVGEGT. V shed 6 bases, J shed 3 bases, and the junction held 8 bases outside the gene matches. The DNA for the CDR3 is TGTGCCAGCAGCCCGTCGGGAGGCGGCTACGAGCAGTACTTC. Translation: CASSPSGGGYEQYF.

The CDR3 DNA is TGCGCCAGCAGCTCCCTTCAGGGAAACACTGAAGCTTTCTTT. It translates to CASSSLQGNTEAFF. The chain carries TRBV5-1 and TRBJ1-1; D is possibly TRBD1 (5 bases). V was clipped by 3 bases and J by 2 bases, with 11 bases between them. CDR3 length: 14 residues. The V gene's germline CDR1 is SGHRS and CDR2 YFSETQ.

A single count supports this clone. CDR3 nucleotide sequence: TGTGCCAGCTCTTCCGGGACAGACCCCTACGAGCAGTACTTC. This gives the protein CASSSGTDPYEQYF. The genes are TRBV28 and TRBJ2-7; 7 nucleotides line up with TRBD1. CDR1 is MDHEN, CDR2 SYDVKM, per germline. The V and J ends lost 8 bases and 2 bases, in that order; junction bases with no gene match: 9. CDR3 length: 14 amino acids. Complete variable domain (other parts from reference TRBV28 and TRBJ2-7): DVKVTQSSRYLVKRTGEKVFLECVQDMDHENMFWYRQDPGLGLRLIYFSYDVKMKEKGDIPEGYSVSREKKERFSLILESASTNQTSMYLCASSSGTDPYEQYFGPGTRLTVT.

The chain uses TRBV5-1 and TRBJ1-1; possibly TRBD1 for D (5 bases). V was trimmed by 4 bases and J by 4 bases, leaving 11 bases between them. CDR1 and CDR2 (germline): SGHRS, YFSETQ. The CDR3 is made up of 13 amino acids. CDR3 region: CASSLDGGTEAFF. In nucleotides, the CDR3 is TGCGCCAGCAGCCTGGACGGGGGCACTGAAGCTTTCTTT.

The J gene is TRBJ2-7, the V gene TRBV11-2; 10 bases agree with TRBD1. Germline trimming cut 1 base from V and 5 bases from J; bases unmatched to any gene: 14. The CDR3 has 18 residues. The germline gives CDR1 SGHAT, CDR2 FQNNGV. For the CDR3, the DNA is TGTGCCAGCAGCTTAGGAAAAACTGCCGGGACAGGGGTTGACGAGCAGTACTTC. Translated, it gives CASSLGKTAGTGVDEQYF.

The chain joins TRBV7-2 to TRBJ2-3; 9 positions match TRBD1. The CDR3 has 13 residues. In germline, CDR1 is SGHTA, CDR2 FQGNSA. J was trimmed by 4 bases and V by 6 bases; bases with no gene match: 2. CDR3 region: CASSRQGADTQYF. In DNA form, the CDR3 reads TGTGCCAGCAGTAGACAGGGGGCAGATACGCAGTATTTT.

The chain employs TRBV6-6 and TRBJ2-7; perhaps TRBD1 as D (5 bases). V shed 6 bases and J shed 5 bases, with 20 bases lying between them. This CDR3 contains 15 residues. Germline V lookup: CDR1 MNHNY, CDR2 SVGAGI (reference sequence). The DNA of the CDR3 is TGTGCCAGCAGGGGAACTCCAAGGGGTAAAAACGAGCAGTACTTC. As protein: CASRGTPRGKNEQYF.

This chain connects TRBV9 to TRBJ2-7; TRBD1 agrees at 7 bases. Germline assignment: CDR1 SGDLS and CDR2 YYNGEE. Trimming at V came to 4 bases and at J to 0 bases, leaving 7 bases not matched to a gene. CDR3 size: 15 residues. The CDR3 protein is CASSPRTGSSYEQYF. The CDR3 DNA reads as TGTGCCAGCAGCCCGCGGACAGGCAGCTCCTACGAGCAGTACTTC.

Here the CDR3 reads CSARADTEAFF. The DNA of the CDR3 is TGCAGTGCTAGAGCGGACACTGAAGCTTTCTTT. The chain joins TRBV20-1 to TRBJ1-1; D not certain. The CDR3 consists of 11 residues. The V gene lost 1 base and the J gene lost 3 bases, with 3 bases spanning the gap. Germline loops: CDR1 DFQATT, CDR2 SNEGSKA (reference sequence).

The gene calls are TRBV19 and TRBJ1-2; D is possibly TRBD1 (5 bases). Trimming pared 2 bases from V and 0 bases from J, leaving 16 bases between. This CDR3 region has 17 residues. The V gene's germline CDR1 is LNHDA and CDR2 SQIVND (reference sequence). The CDR3 DNA sequence: TGTGCCAGTAGTATATCGCCAGGGCATCCTCCTAACTATGGCTACACCTTC. As protein: CASSISPGHPPNYGYTF. The full variable domain, rest sourced from reference TRBV19 and TRBJ1-2, is DGGITQSPKYLFRKEGQNVTLSCEQNLNHDAMYWYRQDPGQGLRLIYYSQIVNDFQKGDIAEGYSVSREKKESFPLTVTSAQKNPTAFYLCASSISPGHPPNYGYTFGSGTRLTVV.